This T cell receptor (beta chain) was sequenced in a study of shared clonotypes between healthy human individuals (TCRdb year 2020). Regarding the research as a whole: The cohort comprised two women and a few men aged 18 to 49 years. Leukapheresis yielded between about 0.8 and 9.5 billion PBMCs per donor. Different laboratories and diverse techniques were used to prepare libraries and sequence TCR repertoires, to increase sequencing depth and limit assay-specific biases. The study deeply sequenced blood TCR repertoires of five healthy adults to estimate repertoire size and the extent of clonotype sharing between individuals. For each donor, three plates each were used for CD4 naive and CD4 memory, two plates were used for CD8 naive, and one plate was used for CD8 memory. General findings and caveats noted by the study authors: Because the study included a small number of donors, the genetic and exposure-history diversity represented was limited. Clonotypes shared by all four sorted-subset donors showed higher generation probabilities than non-shared clonotypes. Across a handful of donors, roughly 5.4% of naive CD4, roughly 3.5% of naive CD8, about 2.3% of memory CD4, and 0.4% of memory CD8 clonotypes were shared. Naive subsets generally had larger estimated clonotype richness than memory subsets did. Sampling was restricted to blood, and TCR repertoires in tissues likely differ from the TCR repertoires found in blood. Based on pairwise subsampling, the degree of clonotype sharing among donors was expected to be affected by sequencing depth. Incomplete sequencing was indicated by rarefaction of sorted-subset datasets, despite the large sequencing depth.

With regard to this clone: The specificity of this receptor is unknown. Qualities for individual bases were not recorded, and no much larger clone is one base off. Other DNA sequences within the sample encode an identical CDR3.

CD8 naive samples consisted of CD45RO-negative cells that were positively selected for CCR7, yielding a CD45RA+CCR7+ population without TemRA cells. Healthy HIV-negative adults with no recently reported acute infections or vaccinations were included as donors. Every donor was a Caucasian adult residing in Nashville, Tennessee, USA. Blood was obtained by leukapheresis, after which PBMCs were separated by Ficoll-Histopaque density gradient centrifugation and cryopreserved in liquid nitrogen vapor phase. Purity and quantity of every magnetically sorted T cell population were checked by analytical flow cytometry. Genomic DNA was isolated from every sorted fraction and measured by UV absorbance on a Nanodrop 2000c. The germline V gene (reference sequence) gives CDR1 as MNHEY and CDR2 as SMNVEV. Trimming costs V 3 bases and J 5 bases, and their ends lie 6 bases apart. From the cysteine through the phenylalanine, the CDR3 covers 12 amino acids. Only CDR3 DNA remains: 36 bases, in frame from the first base.

TCR CDR3 regions were amplified from genomic DNA by multiplex PCR using the deep immunoSEQ assay. Extracted genomic DNA from each cell subset was spread evenly across all wells of several immunoSEQ 96-well plates, with each plate serving as a replicate. For sorted subsets, each replicate PCR was loaded with about 0.2 ug genomic DNA, equivalent to roughly 30,000 T cell genomes. The purified libraries were quantified using a Qubit 3.0 fluorometer, sized with a Bioanalyzer 2100, and then quantified again using the KAPA Library Quantification kit. Every immunoSEQ 96-well plate was sequenced on a separate single-read 150-cycle Illumina NextSeq 550 flow cell. Per the source publication's procedure: Because only junctional sequences without quality scores were contained in the immunoSEQ output, filtering matching that applied to full-length reads could not be performed. Sequences were annotated with PyIR, a Python wrapper for IgBLAST v1.9, and V/J genes and CDR3 were assigned using IMGT germline references. Reads were removed for weak V/J assignments (E-value above 1e-6), missing CDR3, stop codons, out-of-frame junctions, or ambiguous translated residues. A V3J clonotype was defined by an identical inferred V gene, J gene, and CDR3 amino acid sequence. To compute the percentage overlap between repertoires, the number of shared unique clonotypes was divided by the size of the smaller repertoire. Three approaches were used to assess repertoire richness: RTK rarefaction, the Chao1 estimator, and Recon v2.1 estimates of unobserved clonotypes. OLGA was used to compute generation probabilities for all TCRbeta clonotypes that the gDNA method yielded from a few donors. TCRdb took this table from immuneACCESS and kept in-frame rearrangements with V and J called. Such tables lack part of the clones; where checked against another copy, unresolved V genes explain under half of the gap, and the rest is unexplained. V and J calls and clone size are given by that table; D and trimming were obtained from the DNA. The sample has about 2.2 million clones on record, 85% to 95% of them singletons. More than 1.5% of the sample belongs to the ten largest clones.

The specimen sequenced was naive CD8+ T cells from PBMCs. The cell subset or site label here, explained by the study, means: CD45RA+CCR7+. This clonotype was sampled from a young man in good health. Some clones in this sample may be carry-over from other donors' samples. The rearrangement joined TRBV27 to TRBJ2-3; the D gene assignment is ambiguous. This receptor has the CDR3 CASSLRGDTQYF. The DNA reads TGTGCCAGCAGTTTGCGCGGAGATACGCAGTATTTT.